This T cell receptor beta chain was found in a study of blood T cell repertoires in COVID-19 (dated by TCRdb to 2018 to 2021). Some background on the complete study: Samples covering the acute and convalescent phases of COVID-19 were provided by collaborators in the United States, Italy and Spain. Sample metadata almost always included a de-identified subject ID, COVID-19 status, age in years and sex. Subjects who had been exposed to COVID-19, were actively infected with it, or had recovered from it provided the deeply sampled blood TCRbeta repertoires that made up the dataset. Where HLA class I and class II types were available, the types were taken from metadata supplied by the sample provider, not from assay-based typing. The prospective study material was composed of cDNA or gDNA derived from T cells, B-cell-depleted T cells, or PBMCs. The repertoires were made available in a free public database intended to serve as a resource for research on the immune response to SARS-CoV-2. The samples were drawn from two sources: the first 160 participants of the ongoing ImmuneRACE study, and some 1,300 subjects contributed by 6 global collaborators.

From the cysteine through the phenylalanine, the CDR3 covers 15 amino acids. Only the CDR3 region is kept as DNA, spanning 45 bases read in frame from base 1. Reading the germline V gene gives CDR1 SGHVS and CDR2 FNYEAQ. Compared with germline, V lacks 4 bases and J lacks 2 bases; bases without a gene match: 3. Broad study findings and their caveats: The quantity of clinical and demographic metadata differed by source and by participant and was supplied without curation.

Note on this clone: There is no known antigen for this receptor. One base away there is no much larger clone; base qualities are not given.

The collaborating institutions used their own protocols to collect whole blood in K2EDTA tubes. For TCRbeta analysis, collaborators shipped samples as frozen whole blood, isolated PBMCs, or DNA extracted from either of those sample types. TCRbeta CDR3 regions were amplified from genomic DNA by means of the immunoSEQ Assay, a bias-controlled multiplex PCR. Processing in the source paper ran as follows. The number of nucleated cells in each sample was estimated by amplification of reference gene primers within the assay. Sequence reads were collapsed and filtered to measure the absolute abundance of every unique TCRbeta CDR3 rearrangement. Productive Simpson clonality was computed per sample as the square root of Simpson's diversity index over productive rearrangements. The clones in this table, taken by TCRdb from immuneACCESS, are in-frame only. Not every clone is retained; where verified, under half of the shortfall comes from an unresolved V gene, and the cause of the rest is unknown. The D gene and trimming were derived from the DNA, and the V and J assignments and clone size from that table. The sample records about 36,000 clones, more than 85% of which are singletons. Approximately 19% of the sample is taken by the ten largest.

The material sequenced was peripheral blood. This TCR came from an older man with acute or convalescent COVID-19. In this chain, TRBV7-6 is recombined with TRBJ2-1; 9 of the junction bases match TRBD2. The DNA reads as follows: TGTGCCAGCAGCTCTAGCGGGGCCACCTACAATGAGCAGTTCTTC. Its coded protein is CASSSSGATYNEQFF.